The 31 T cell receptor beta chains below were found in one sample sequenced in a study of blood T cell repertoires in COVID-19. Clones were read by immunoSEQ multiplex PCR, and TCRdb kept only the in-frame ones, dropping some. The sample yields roughly 100,000 clones, around 90% seen once. Material: peripheral blood. Receptors were obtained from a man between 50 and 59 years old with COVID-19, enrolled during active disease.

The genes are TRBV18 and TRBJ2-1; 7 positions match TRBD1. Germline values: CDR1 KGHSH, CDR2 LQKENI. J lost 2 bases, V lost 0 bases, and 1 base had no gene match. The CDR3 is 15 residues long. The CDR3 loop reads CASSPPGTAYNEQFF. The CDR3 bases are TGTGCCAGCTCACCACCGGGGACAGCCTACAATGAGCAGTTCTTC.

The V call is TRBV4-1, the J call TRBJ1-2, with unresolved D. V was clipped by 1 base and J by 4 bases, with 10 bases between them. Germline V lookup: CDR1 MGHRA, CDR2 YSYEKL. The CDR3 totals 14 residues. CDR3 sequence reads: CASSQAGSGYGYTF. The CDR3 DNA reads TGCGCCAGCAGCCAAGCGGGGTCTGGCTATGGCTACACCTTC.

The chain employs TRBV5-1 and TRBJ2-7; D is possibly TRBD1 (5 bases). V gave up 1 base and J gave up 3 bases, with 8 bases separating them. This CDR3 is 13 amino acids long. Germline V gene data show CDR1 as SGHRS and CDR2 as YFSETQ. The CDR3 DNA reads as TGCGCCAGCAGCTTGCCCGACAGCTACGAGCAGTACTTC. It translates to CASSLPDSYEQYF. The full variable domain, with the rest looked up from reference TRBV5-1 and TRBJ2-7, is KAGVTQTPRYLIKTRGQQVTLSCSPISGHRSVSWYQQTPGQGLQFLFEYFSETQRNKGNFPGRFSGRQFSNSRSEMNVSTLELGDSALYLCASSLPDSYEQYFGPGTRLTVT.

In its sample, this clone was seen once. This chain links TRBV18 with TRBJ2-2; 9 bases line up with TRBD1. The CDR3 runs to 16 residues. Germline-derived CDR1 and CDR2 are KGHSH and LQKENI. After removal of 6 bases from V and 5 bases from J, the junction contained 10 bases not matched to a gene. CDR3 bases: TGTGCCAGCTCCCCTACTCTTGGACAGGGGACCGGGGAGCTGTTTTTT. Its protein is CASSPTLGQGTGELFF.

The chain carries TRBV5-1 and TRBJ1-1, with unresolved D. The CDR3 has 14 amino acids. Trimming shortened V by 0 bases and J by 1 base, and 7 bases separated the two germline ends. The germline gives CDR1 SGHRS, CDR2 YFSETQ. CDR3 sequence reads: CASSLVSPNTEAFF. In DNA, the CDR3 is TGCGCCAGCAGCTTGGTATCTCCGAACACTGAAGCTTTCTTT.

The rearrangement uses TRBV10-3 and TRBJ2-2; 10 nucleotides line up with TRBD2. V trimming: 4 bases; J trimming: 1 base; junction bases outside the gene matches: 3. This CDR3 region has 16 residues. Germline CDR1 ENHRY, CDR2 SYGVKD. CDR3 nucleotides: TGTGCCATCAGTGCCCAGCGGGGGGGGAACACCGGGGAGCTGTTTTTT. It is translated as CAISAQRGGNTGELFF.

This sequence joins TRBV3-1 (or the pseudogene TRBV3-2) and TRBJ1-6; 8 positions agree with TRBD1. Looked up from germline, CDR1 is LGHDT and CDR2 is YNNKEL (reference sequence). This CDR3 has 17 residues. V was clipped by 1 base and J by 7 bases; unmatched bases: 9. DNA for the CDR3: TGTGCCAGCAGCCAAGTCCTACGGACAGGGACGAATTCACCCCTCCACTTT. It encodes CASSQVLRTGTNSPLHF.

The V and J genes are TRBV28 and TRBJ1-1; D is unclear. The CDR3 is 15 amino acids. Between the trimmed V and J ends, which lost 5 bases and 1 base, there was a span of 14 bases. Germline lookup yields CDR1 MDHEN and CDR2 SYDVKM. CDR3 residues: CASSQTKTGNTEAFF. The CDR3 DNA reads as TGTGCCAGCAGTCAAACTAAAACGGGGAACACTGAAGCTTTCTTT.

This clone was seen only a few times. The gene calls are TRBV7-3 and TRBJ2-3; TRBD2 matches at 8 bases. Per germline, CDR1 SGHTA and CDR2 FQGTGA. Unmatched junction bases numbered 6, after V lost 4 bases and J lost 3 bases. The CDR3 consists of 15 residues. The CDR3 spells CASSSRGGGTDTQYF. Here the CDR3 DNA reads TGTGCCAGCAGCTCCCGGGGCGGGGGGACAGATACGCAGTATTTT.

CDR3 loop: CASSQGPVITEAFF. CDR3 DNA: TGCGCCAGCAGCCAAGGTCCAGTCATAACTGAAGCTTTCTTT. V usage is TRBV4-1 and J usage is TRBJ1-1; D unclear. The ends were cut back, 1 base at V and 5 bases at J, with 11 bases in the middle. The CDR3 spans 14 residues. CDR1 and CDR2 (germline): MGHRA, YSYEKL.

CDR3 sequence: CASSLEAGGYTF. The CDR3 DNA reads as TGTGCCAGCAGCTTGGAGGCGGGTGGCTACACCTTC. The rearrangement joins TRBV5-4 to TRBJ1-2; D gene uncertain. This CDR3 comprises 12 residues. CDR1 is SGHNT and CDR2 is YYREEE in the germline V gene (reference sequence). Trimming removed 0 bases from V and 7 bases from J, with 7 bases in between.

V and J are TRBV15 and TRBJ1-5; D is unclear. This CDR3 has 15 amino acids. Germline V lookup: CDR1 LNHNV, CDR2 YYDKDF (reference sequence). V was pared by 0 bases and J by 5 bases, with 11 bases between. CDR3 residues: CATSRDLFSDQPQHF. As DNA, the CDR3 is TGTGCCACCAGCAGAGATCTGTTCTCGGATCAGCCCCAGCATTTT.

This clone is a singleton in its sample. The rearrangement joins TRBV30 to TRBJ2-1, with TRBD2 matching 8 bases. V shed 0 bases, J shed 11 bases, and the junction held 9 bases outside the gene matches. The CDR3 consists of 14 residues. Germline CDR1 reads GTSNPN; CDR2 reads SVGIG (reference sequence). The DNA of the CDR3 is TGTGCCTGGAGTGTCGGGGTCGGGGGGGCAAAGCAGTTCTTC. This encodes CAWSVGVGGAKQFF.

V gene TRBV19 combines with J gene TRBJ1-1; 8 bases match TRBD1. V gave up 5 bases and J gave up 1 base; unmatched junction bases: 6. Germline CDR1 reads LNHDA; CDR2 reads SQIVND (reference sequence). The CDR3 loop spans 15 amino acids. This CDR3 reads CASSGRTGKNTEAFF. The CDR3 DNA is TGTGCCAGTAGTGGACGGACAGGGAAGAACACTGAAGCTTTCTTT.

V is TRBV7-9 and J is TRBJ2-2, with D maybe TRBD1 (5 bases). The CDR3 sequence is 14 residues long. Trimming took off 5 bases at V and 4 bases at J, with 11 bases between the two ends. Germline CDR1 reads SEHNR; CDR2 reads FQNEAQ (reference sequence). The CDR3 DNA is TGTGCCAGCAGCCGCGGACAACGCACCGGGGAGCTGTTTTTT. It yields the protein CASSRGQRTGELFF.

This clone was seen a single time. The gene calls are TRBV19 and TRBJ2-1; TRBD2 aligns across 8 bases. The CDR3 runs to 14 residues. Trimming removed 5 bases from V and 9 bases from J; junction bases left unmatched: 9. CDR1 is LNHDA, CDR2 SQIVND, per germline (reference sequence). As DNA, the CDR3 is TGTGCCAGTAGTGGGACGGGGGGGCCTGGTGAGCAGTTCTTC. Protein product: CASSGTGGPGEQFF. The full variable domain, with the rest looked up from reference TRBV19 and TRBJ2-1, is DGGITQSPKYLFRKEGQNVTLSCEQNLNHDAMYWYRQDPGQGLRLIYYSQIVNDFQKGDIAEGYSVSREKKESFPLTVTSAQKNPTAFYLCASSGTGGPGEQFFGPGTRLTVL.

V and J are TRBV5-4 and TRBJ2-7, with 8 bases that match TRBD2. The CDR3 extends over 13 amino acids. Germline CDR1 reads SGHNT; CDR2 reads YYREEE (reference sequence). The V and J ends lost 4 bases and 6 bases, in that order; junction bases with no gene match: 6. The CDR3 nucleotides read TGTGCCAGCAGCCCACCCGGGAGGGCCGAGCAGTACTTC. It specifies CASSPPGRAEQYF.

The chain recombines TRBV2 with TRBJ1-2, with 7 bases aligning to TRBD1. The CDR3 extends over 14 amino acids. CDR1 and CDR2 from the germline V gene are SNHLY and FYNNEI. Unmatched junction bases numbered 7, after V lost 5 bases and J lost 4 bases. The CDR3: CASSSQGLGYGYTF. Written as DNA, the CDR3 is TGTGCCAGCAGTTCACAGGGGTTAGGCTATGGCTACACCTTC.

This chain joins TRBV6-2 or TRBV6-3 and TRBJ2-1; perhaps TRBD2 as D (6 bases). CDR1 and CDR2 from the germline V gene are MNHEY and SVGEGT. Trimming removed 5 bases from V and 8 bases from J, with 19 bases in between. The CDR3 sequence is 15 residues long. CDR3 DNA: TGTGCCAGCAGTAAAACGACTAGTGGGGAACATGAGCAGTTCTTC. Its translation: CASSKTTSGEHEQFF.

The V call is TRBV28, the J call TRBJ1-1, with TRBD1 matching over 7 bases. The V gene's germline CDR1 is MDHEN and CDR2 SYDVKM. The CDR3 contains 16 residues. With 4 bases clipped from V and 1 base from J, the junction kept 9 bases outside the gene matches. DNA of the CDR3: TGTGCCAGCAGTTCCTTAGGGGGCCTAGGGAACACTGAAGCTTTCTTT. Protein: CASSSLGGLGNTEAFF.

This clone was counted at least ten times. The V and J genes are TRBV28 and TRBJ1-2; 8 nucleotides match TRBD1. There are 17 residues in the CDR3. Trimming took 2 bases from V and 0 from J; bases not matched to a gene: 8. Germline CDR1 and CDR2: MDHEN and SYDVKM. The DNA for the CDR3 is TGTGCCAGCAGTTTAAATTGGGCAGGGGGCCCTAACTATGGCTACACCTTC. Protein: CASSLNWAGGPNYGYTF.

This clone showed up just a few times. This rearrangement joins TRBV5-1 to TRBJ1-2, with D hard to call. V lost 4 bases and J lost 8, with 15 bases in between. The CDR3 runs to 13 residues. Germline V gives CDR1 SGHRS, CDR2 YFSETQ. CDR3 residues: CASSPSSRQGYTF. The CDR3 coding sequence is TGCGCCAGCAGCCCCTCGTCCCGTCAGGGCTACACCTTC.

This clone is a singleton in its sample. The chain carries TRBV6-5 and TRBJ2-1; TRBD1 matches 8 bases. Germline V lookup: CDR1 MNHEY, CDR2 SVGAGI. This CDR3 has 15 amino acids. Trimming cost V 2 bases and J 6 bases; bases outside gene matches: 6. In DNA, the CDR3 is TGTGCCAGCAGTTACCTGACAGGGGCGCCCAATGAGCAGTTCTTC. Protein sequence: CASSYLTGAPNEQFF.

The genes are TRBV5-1 and TRBJ2-3; D is possibly TRBD2 (6 bases). The germline gives CDR1 SGHRS, CDR2 YFSETQ. Trimming cost V 5 bases and J 0 bases, with 16 bases left between them. This CDR3 has 16 residues. The CDR3 sequence is CASRISGSPSTDTQYF. The CDR3 DNA reads as TGCGCCAGCAGAATATCCGGGAGCCCTAGCACAGATACGCAGTATTTT.

The V call is TRBV6-6, the J call TRBJ1-4; D is possibly TRBD1 (5 bases). Germline V gene lookup returns CDR1 MNHNY and CDR2 SVGAGI (reference sequence). The CDR3 has 11 amino acids. V was trimmed by 10 bases and J by 5 bases, leaving 8 bases between them. Here the CDR3 reads CATQANEKLFF. The CDR3, as DNA: TGTGCCACACAGGCAAATGAAAAACTGTTTTTT.

The CDR3 DNA sequence: TGCGCCAGCAGCTTGGTTGCGGGGAACACCGGGGAGCTGTTTTTT. Translated: CASSLVAGNTGELFF. This chain uses TRBV5-1 with TRBJ2-2; a possible D gene is TRBD2 (5 bases). CDR1 SGHRS and CDR2 YFSETQ come from the germline V gene. The CDR3 loop spans 15 amino acids. V was shortened by 0 bases and J by 1 base, with 7 bases between the two germline ends. Full variable domain (rest looked up from reference TRBV5-1 and TRBJ2-2): KAGVTQTPRYLIKTRGQQVTLSCSPISGHRSVSWYQQTPGQGLQFLFEYFSETQRNKGNFPGRFSGRQFSNSRSEMNVSTLELGDSALYLCASSLVAGNTGELFFGEGSRLTVL.

This rearrangement joins TRBV9 to TRBJ2-3; tentatively, D is TRBD1 (6 bases). Trimming removed 0 bases at V and 8 bases at J, with 13 bases between. The CDR3 is made up of 14 amino acids. CDR1 SGDLS and CDR2 YYNGEE come from the germline V gene. CDR3 DNA sequence: TGTGCCAGCAGCGTAGTCGGTCTGGGGGCTACGCAGTATTTT. Translating it yields CASSVVGLGATQYF.

This chain uses TRBV28 with TRBJ1-2; a possible D gene is TRBD1 (5 bases). Germline loops: CDR1 MDHEN, CDR2 SYDVKM. CDR3 length equals 11 residues. Trimming cost V 6 bases and J 5 bases, with 7 bases left between them. The CDR3, as DNA: TGTGCCAGCAGGGAGGGGTATGGCTACACCTTC. Translated, it gives CASREGYGYTF.

The chain uses TRBV19 and TRBJ2-1; D possibly corresponds to TRBD1 (5 bases). This CDR3 has 15 residues. V lost 3 bases, J lost 6 bases, and 15 bases lay in between. Germline V gene sequence: CDR1 LNHDA, CDR2 SQIVND (reference sequence). CDR3 in DNA: TGTGCCAGTAGTATTTTTGTTCAGGGTTTCAATGAGCAGTTCTTC. It codes for CASSIFVQGFNEQFF.

This rearrangement joins TRBV27 to TRBJ2-7; TRBD1 agrees at 7 bases. From germline, CDR1 is MNHEY and CDR2 SMNVEV (reference sequence). This CDR3 spans 16 amino acids. Losses at the gene ends were 6 bases for V and 7 bases for J; bases not matched to a gene: 18. This chain's CDR3 is CASRGETGRSLREQYF. The DNA of the CDR3 is TGTGCCAGCAGGGGCGAGACAGGGAGATCCCTTCGTGAGCAGTACTTC.

The rearrangement joins TRBV6-5 to TRBJ2-4; weak D call: TRBD1 (6 bases). The CDR3 is 14 amino acids. CDR1 MNHEY and CDR2 SVGAGI come from the germline V gene. The V gene lost 6 bases and the J gene lost 7 bases, with 16 bases spanning the gap. The CDR3 region is CASRDSYPGNIQYF. In DNA form, the CDR3 reads TGTGCCAGCAGGGACAGTTATCCTGGGAACATTCAGTACTTC.